These 8 T cell receptor beta chains came from one sample sequenced in a study of TIL therapy for anti-PD-1-resistant metastatic lung cancer. Sequencing used immunoSEQ v3. TCRdb's copy holds only in-frame clones and misses some; the assay was immunoSEQ multiplex PCR. The repertoire holds 10,000 or so clones, about 55% seen once, with 10% to 15% in the top ten. Time point denoted: pre-treatment sample, taken before nivolumab and TIL therapy. Tumor tissue came from excised metastases, mostly pleural nodules or supraclavicular lymph nodes. Here the sequenced sample was tumor tissue, taken at baseline. Source of these receptors: a person between 30 and 79 years old with non-small cell lung cancer.

Within the sample, this clone is medium-sized. The chain is built from TRBV2 and TRBJ2-5; D gene ambiguous. Germline CDR1 SNHLY, CDR2 FYNNEI. V shed 7 bases and J shed 4 bases, with 19 bases lying between them. This CDR3 is built from 15 residues. CDR3 bases: TGTGCCAGCACGAGACAAGGGCAGCCAGGAGAGACCCAGTACTTC. Protein product: CASTRQGQPGETQYF.

This sequence joins TRBV9 and TRBJ2-3; tentative D call: TRBD1 (6 bases). Trimming left V 2 bases short and J 5 bases short, with 12 bases between. The CDR3 totals 14 residues. Germline CDR1 reads SGDLS; CDR2 reads YYNGEE. DNA for the CDR3: TGTGCCAGCAGCGTCGCAGGGGTAGGAGATACGCAGTATTTT. Translating gives CASSVAGVGDTQYF.

This rearrangement joins TRBV28 to TRBJ2-2; D is possibly TRBD2 (6 bases). V lost 3 bases and J 5 bases, leaving 7 bases between the germline ends. The CDR3 runs to 13 residues. From germline, CDR1 is MDHEN and CDR2 SYDVKM. Here the CDR3 DNA reads TGTGCCAGCAGTTTTCGGGGGACCGGGGAGCTGTTTTTT. It translates to CASSFRGTGELFF.

The chain uses TRBV9 and TRBJ2-7; 12 bases match TRBD1. The CDR3 is 16 residues long. Germline CDR1 is SGDLS and CDR2 is YYNGEE. J lost 0 bases, V lost 2 bases, and 3 bases had no gene match. The CDR3, as DNA: TGTGCCAGCAGCGTTGGGACAGGGGGCTTCTCCTACGAGCAGTACTTC. Encoded protein: CASSVGTGGFSYEQYF.

CDR3 bases: TGTGCCAGCAGCGCGCGGACTAGCGGGGGCTACAATGAGCAGTTCTTC. It yields the protein CASSARTSGGYNEQFF. V and J are TRBV7-9 and TRBJ2-1; TRBD2 matches 13 bases. CDR1 SEHNR and CDR2 FQNEAQ come from the germline V gene (reference sequence). The length of the CDR3 is 16 residues. Losses at the gene ends were 5 bases for V and 3 bases for J; bases not matched to a gene: 4. Supplemented by reference TRBV7-9 and TRBJ2-1, the full variable domain reads DTGVSQNPRHKITKRGQNVTFRCDPISEHNRLYWYRQTLGQGPEFLTYFQNEAQLEKSRLLSDRFSAERPKGSFSTLEIQRTEQGDSAMYLCASSARTSGGYNEQFFGPGTRLTVL.

J is TRBJ2-7 and V is TRBV18, with 7 positions matching TRBD1. CDR1 is KGHSH, CDR2 LQKENI, per germline. V was clipped by 4 bases and J by 2 bases; unmatched bases: 2. The CDR3 consists of 13 residues. This CDR3 is CASSLTGTYEQYF. CDR3 DNA sequence: TGTGCCAGCTCACTGACAGGGACCTACGAGCAGTACTTC.

This chain joins TRBV5-1 and TRBJ1-4, with a possible D match to TRBD1 (6 bases). Trimming left V 2 bases short and J 8 bases short, with 10 bases between. Per the germline V gene, CDR1 is SGHRS and CDR2 is YFSETQ. The CDR3 runs 13 residues. Here the CDR3 DNA reads TGCGCCAGCAGCTTTCAGGGGATAGAAAAACTGTTTTTT. Translation: CASSFQGIEKLFF.

This rearrangement joins TRBV6-4 to TRBJ2-2, with a weak D call TRBD1 (6 bases). Looked up from germline, CDR1 is MRHNA and CDR2 is SNTAGT. The V and J ends lost 5 bases and 4 bases respectively, with 17 bases between them. The CDR3 spans 16 residues. The CDR3 DNA sequence: TGTGCCAGCAGTAAACTTTCCGGGACAACCACCGGGGAGCTGTTTTTT. It translates to CASSKLSGTTTGELFF.